Below, one TCR beta chain is given with its context. Its target is not known. The sample originates from a study of response to subunit inactivated influenza vaccine. The study's findings and limits: Authors suggested each seasonal influenza vaccination recruits few new T cells.

Germline values: CDR1 LGHNA, CDR2 YNFKEQ. Trimming took 0 bases from V and 5 from J, leaving 7 bases between them. The CDR3 runs 13 residues. TCRdb fed the RT-PCR reads into MiXCR, producing one record per CDR3 protein. The sample includes roughly 500,000 distinct CDR3 sequences, around 25% of them seen just once. The genes are TRBV4-2 and TRBJ1-1, with D possibly being TRBD1 (6 bases). This receptor was obtained from a man aged 50 or older who received an inactivated influenza vaccine. The material was CD4+ T cells sorted from PBMCs, obtained roughly 5 days after vaccination. The DNA for the CDR3 is TGTGCCAGCAGCCAAGAACAGGGTACTGAAGCTTTCTTT. As protein: CASSQEQGTEAFF.